This passage covers 26 T cell receptor beta chains from one sample sequenced in a study of blood T cell repertoires in COVID-19. Only in-frame clones appear in the TCRdb table, and some are missing; sequencing was by immunoSEQ multiplex PCR. The sample gives around 71,000 clones, approximately 80% of which show up once; approximately 30% is in the top ten. What was sequenced was peripheral blood. The receptors stem from a man between 65 and 80 years old with acute or convalescent COVID-19.

The chain is built from TRBV21-1 and TRBJ2-1; the table calls TRBD2, which could not be checked here. TRBV21-1 is a known pseudogene. This CDR3 has 21 amino acids. The CDR3 region is CASSNDLRSNCSGLGIYEQFF. CDR3 sequence (DNA): TGTGCCAGCAGCAATGACCTTAGATCCAACTGCAGCGGACTAGGGATCTATGAGCAGTTCTTC.

The sample holds a few counts of this clone. The rearrangement joins TRBV2 to TRBJ2-6; D gene uncertain. Trimming shortened V by 7 bases and J by 0 bases, and 19 bases separated the two germline ends. The length of the CDR3 is 18 residues. CDR1 is SNHLY, CDR2 FYNNEI, per germline. CDR3 region: CASTSAELFYSGANVLTF. The CDR3 DNA follows: TGTGCCAGCACCTCTGCTGAACTATTTTACTCTGGGGCCAACGTCCTGACTTTC. Full variable domain (outside the CDR3, taken from reference TRBV2 and TRBJ2-6): EPEVTQTPSHQVTQMGQEVILRCVPISNHLYFYWYRQILGQKVEFLVSFYNNEISEKSEIFDDQFSVERPDGSNFTLKIRSTKLEDSAMYFCASTSAELFYSGANVLTFGAGSRLTVL.

In this sample, this clone turned up many times. One junction end does not reproduce the germline sequence, and a read error may be involved. The V and J genes are TRBV19 and TRBJ2-2; D unclear. There are 16 residues in the CDR3. From germline, CDR1 is LNHDA and CDR2 SQIVND (reference sequence). CDR3 DNA sequence: TGTGCCAGTAGTATAGGAGGCACCTCGAATACCGGGGAGCTGTTTTTT. It translates to CASSIGGTSNTGELFF. The entire variable domain, with the rest obtained from reference TRBV19 and TRBJ2-2, is as follows: DGGITQSPKYLFRKEGQNVTLSCEQNLNHDAMYWYRQDPGQGLRLIYYSQIVNDFQKGDIAEGYSVSREKKESFPLTVTSAQKNPTAFYLCASSIGGTSNTGELFFGEGSRLTVL.

V gene TRBV4-1 combines with J gene TRBJ2-3; TRBD2 might be the D (7 bases). This CDR3 is built from 16 residues. Germline CDR1 reads MGHRA; CDR2 reads YSYEKL. Trimming stripped 0 bases from V and 2 bases from J, with 12 bases between. For the CDR3, the DNA is TGCGCCAGCAGCCAAGACTGGGCGGGGGCCACAGATACGCAGTATTTT. It is translated as CASSQDWAGATDTQYF.

This chain connects TRBV27 to TRBJ1-2, with D unresolved. The length of the CDR3 is 13 residues. V lost 4 bases to trimming and J lost 5 bases, with 11 bases between them. Germline-derived CDR1 and CDR2 are MNHEY and SMNVEV (reference sequence). DNA for the CDR3: TGTGCCAGCAGTTCTTCAGACACGTATGGCTACACCTTC. This gives the protein CASSSSDTYGYTF.

This chain links TRBV28 with TRBJ2-1; 14 bases map to TRBD2. In germline, CDR1 is MDHEN, CDR2 SYDVKM. The CDR3 sequence is 15 residues long. The junction had 2 bases not matched to a gene; V was cut back by 5 bases and J by 5 bases. The CDR3 is CASSKGLAGDNEQFF. CDR3 in DNA: TGTGCCAGCAGTAAGGGACTAGCGGGAGACAATGAGCAGTTCTTC.

The chain joins TRBV30 to TRBJ1-3; D not certain. This CDR3 comprises 15 residues. Trimming took off 0 bases at V and 0 bases at J, with 9 bases between the two ends. Germline CDR1 is GTSNPN and CDR2 is SVGIG (reference sequence). This CDR3 is CAWSVNSDSGNTIYF. The CDR3 nucleotides are TGTGCCTGGAGTGTAAACAGTGACTCTGGAAACACCATATATTTT.

V is TRBV30 and J is TRBJ1-4; TRBD1 matches at 7 bases. V lost 1 base to trimming and J lost 4 bases; unmatched junction nucleotides: 6. Germline V gives CDR1 GTSNPN, CDR2 SVGIG (reference sequence). This CDR3 comprises 15 residues. The CDR3 region has the DNA TGTGCCTGGAGTGGCAAGGGGGCGAATAATGAAAAACTGTTTTTT. Translating gives CAWSGKGANNEKLFF.

This chain connects TRBV10-3 to TRBJ1-6; D perhaps matches TRBD1 (6 bases). CDR1 ENHRY and CDR2 SYGVKD come from the germline V gene. V was shortened by 10 bases and J by 10 bases, with 20 bases between the two germline ends. The CDR3 totals 14 residues. In DNA form, the CDR3 reads TGTGCCACTAATTTAGGGGACAAAGGCTCACCCCTCCACTTT. It yields the protein CATNLGDKGSPLHF.

The V call is TRBV2, the J call TRBJ1-3, with 8 bases fitting TRBD1. The germline V gene encodes CDR1 SNHLY and CDR2 FYNNEI. CDR3 length equals 13 residues. The trim removed 4 bases at V and 4 bases at J, leaving 0 bases unmatched. The CDR3 region is CASSGDRGNTIYF. The DNA of the CDR3 is TGTGCCAGCAGTGGGGACAGGGGAAACACCATATATTTT.

This rearrangement joins TRBV5-4 to TRBJ1-4; 9 bases align to TRBD1. With V trimmed by 4 bases and J by 7 bases, 5 bases remained unmatched. The CDR3 sequence is 14 residues long. Looked up from germline, CDR1 is SGHNT and CDR2 is YYREEE (reference sequence). The CDR3 nucleotides read TGTGCCAGCAGCCAAGGACAGGGGAGTGAAAAACTGTTTTTT. It yields the protein CASSQGQGSEKLFF.

The chain uses TRBV18 and TRBJ2-2, with unresolved D. Germline V gene sequence: CDR1 KGHSH, CDR2 LQKENI. The CDR3 covers 14 residues. The germline V and J ends were trimmed by 4 bases and 3 bases, with 9 bases remaining between them. Here the CDR3 DNA reads TGTGCCAGCTCACGAGACACTTACACCGGGGAGCTGTTTTTT. Amino acid sequence: CASSRDTYTGELFF.

The chain combines TRBV3-1 (or the pseudogene TRBV3-2) with TRBJ1-1; TRBD1 might be the D (5 bases). There are 14 residues in the CDR3. The ends were cut back, 1 base at V and 1 base at J, with 7 bases in the middle. Germline values: CDR1 LGHDT, CDR2 YNNKEL (reference sequence). CDR3 amino acids: CASSQGGRNTEAFF. CDR3 coding DNA: TGTGCCAGCAGCCAAGGGGGCAGGAACACTGAAGCTTTCTTT.

The chain employs TRBV28 and TRBJ2-2, with D tentatively TRBD1 (6 bases). The CDR3 is 15 residues long. Germline lookup yields CDR1 MDHEN and CDR2 SYDVKM. V lost 5 bases and J 5 bases, leaving 15 bases between the germline ends. CDR3 region: CASSDRDTGTGELFF. The CDR3 bases are TGTGCCAGCAGTGACCGGGACACGGGGACCGGGGAGCTGTTTTTT.

V usage is TRBV9 and J usage is TRBJ2-1, with 14 bases lining up with TRBD2. V was clipped by 2 bases and J by 8 bases; unmatched bases: 6. CDR1 SGDLS and CDR2 YYNGEE come from the germline V gene. The CDR3 spans 16 residues. The CDR3 coding sequence is TGTGCCAGCAGCGTGGCCGGGACTAGCGGGAGTCATGAGCAGTTCTTC. Translation: CASSVAGTSGSHEQFF.

CDR3 nucleotides: TGTGCCAGCAGCGTAGAGTGGGCCAAGACCAATGAGCAGTTCTTC. Protein sequence: CASSVEWAKTNEQFF. The rearrangement links TRBV9 to TRBJ2-1; D unclear. This CDR3 region has 15 residues. V was clipped by 0 bases and J by 6 bases, with 13 bases between them. Per the germline V gene, CDR1 is SGDLS and CDR2 is YYNGEE. Together with reference TRBV9 and TRBJ2-1, the CDR3 gives the full variable domain: DSGVTQTPKHLITATGQRVTLRCSPRSGDLSVYWYQQSLDQGLQFLIQYYNGEERAKGNILERFSAQQFPDLHSELNLSSLELGDSALYFCASSVEWAKTNEQFFGPGTRLTVL.

CDR3: CSVRGGEGSNTGELFF. CDR3 DNA: TGCAGCGTGAGGGGCGGGGAAGGATCAAACACCGGGGAGCTGTTTTTT. The rearrangement joins TRBV29-1 to TRBJ2-2; D is possibly TRBD2 (6 bases). Germline CDR1 and CDR2: SQVTM and ANQGSEA. The CDR3 covers 16 residues. V dropped 6 bases and J dropped 2 bases, with 19 bases sitting between them.

This clone was counted only a few times. V usage is TRBV18 and J usage is TRBJ2-1; 9 nucleotides agree with TRBD1. The germline V gene encodes CDR1 KGHSH and CDR2 LQKENI. The trim removed 1 base at V and 3 bases at J, leaving 4 bases unmatched. This CDR3 is built from 16 residues. The CDR3: CASSPRTGQGYNEQFF. The CDR3 DNA reads as TGTGCCAGCTCACCACGAACGGGACAGGGCTACAATGAGCAGTTCTTC.

The chain uses TRBV28 and TRBJ1-1; D ambiguous. The CDR3 is 14 amino acids. Looked up from germline, CDR1 is MDHEN and CDR2 is SYDVKM. The V end was cut by 3 bases, the J end by 1 base, with 9 bases between. The CDR3 DNA reads as TGTGCCAGCAGTTTGACACAGAAGAACACTGAAGCTTTCTTT. Its protein product is CASSLTQKNTEAFF.

The rearrangement uses TRBV5-4 and TRBJ1-5, with TRBD1 matching 7 bases. The CDR3 loop spans 14 amino acids. With 1 base clipped from V and 7 bases from J, the junction kept 5 bases outside the gene matches. Germline V gene lookup returns CDR1 SGHNT and CDR2 YYREEE (reference sequence). CDR3 in DNA: TGTGCCAGCAGCTTGAAGGGGGCTGGGCAGCCCCAGCATTTT. Translated: CASSLKGAGQPQHF.

V usage is TRBV19 and J usage is TRBJ1-2; TRBD1 aligns across 8 bases. J was trimmed by 5 bases and V by 0 bases; bases with no gene match: 8. The germline gives CDR1 LNHDA, CDR2 SQIVND (reference sequence). The CDR3 spans 16 residues. The CDR3 here is CASSIDLDRVGYGYTF. In DNA form, the CDR3 reads TGTGCCAGTAGTATAGATCTGGACAGGGTGGGTTATGGCTACACCTTC.

V gene TRBV29-1 combines with J gene TRBJ2-1; 9 bases agree with TRBD2. The length of the CDR3 is 15 residues. V shed 4 bases, J shed 4 bases, and the junction held 8 bases outside the gene matches. CDR1 and CDR2 (germline): SQVTM, ANQGSEA. The CDR3 loop reads CSVALAGSGYNEQFF. In DNA, the CDR3 is TGCAGCGTTGCCCTAGCGGGATCGGGTTACAATGAGCAGTTCTTC.

Note on this clone: One end of the junction fails to match germline, which may point to a read error. Other DNA sequences from this sample encode an identical CDR3 as well. The chain recombines TRBV29-1 with TRBJ2-1, with TRBD2 matching 7 bases. The V gene's germline CDR1 is SQVTM and CDR2 ANQGSEA. The CDR3 loop spans 14 amino acids. CDR3 bases: TGTAGCGTTGAGCGGGACCACTCCTACAATGAGCAGTTCTTC. This gives the protein CSVERDHSYNEQFF.

The rearrangement uses TRBV2 and TRBJ2-2; the match to TRBD2 covers 10 bases. The germline gives CDR1 SNHLY, CDR2 FYNNEI. Unmatched junction bases numbered 8, after V lost 6 bases and J lost 7 bases. The CDR3 consists of 15 residues. DNA of the CDR3: TGTGCCAGCAGAACCGGGACTAGCGACATCGGGGAGCTGTTTTTT. Residues: CASRTGTSDIGELFF.

This clone was detected only once. The chain combines TRBV20-1 with TRBJ2-7; TRBD2 is a possible D gene (6 bases). Germline CDR1 reads DFQATT; CDR2 reads SNEGSKA (reference sequence). This CDR3 is 15 amino acids long. The V and J ends lost 3 bases and 10 bases respectively, with 25 bases between them. This CDR3 reads CSASSLRGLGGSQYF. The CDR3 DNA is TGCAGTGCTAGTTCCCTCCGGGGACTCGGAGGTTCTCAGTACTTC.

V and J are TRBV19 and TRBJ2-3; 10 bases map to TRBD2. Trimming took 2 bases from V and 0 from J; bases not matched to a gene: 5. The germline V gene encodes CDR1 LNHDA and CDR2 SQIVND (reference sequence). The CDR3 has 17 residues. This chain's CDR3 is CASSISKTSGSTDTQYF. The CDR3 DNA reads TGTGCCAGTAGTATATCTAAGACTAGCGGGAGCACAGATACGCAGTATTTT.